These 32 T cell receptor beta chains were all obtained from the same sample, sequenced in a study of spatial heterogeneity in lung cancer (dated by TCRdb to between 2017 and 2020). Here is what the overall study found, with its caveats: The tumor nonsynonymous mutation count correlated with the number of expanded alpha and beta TCRs within the tumor.

Explained via the paper, the time point label denotes: sample taken at primary tumor resection. For these TCRs, the target antigens are not known. Receptor amplification or capture employed 5' RACE. TCRdb lists the instrument as NextSeq 500. TCRdb reworked the public reads: Q25 trimming with fastp, MiXCR clone assembly, productive beta chains retained. Identical CDR3 protein sequences are pooled into one entry, listed with their most common genes and DNA. The sample table shows thousands of distinct CDR3 sequences, and approximately 11% are seen once. Roughly 12% of the sample belongs to the ten largest clones. The material was lung tumor tissue, obtained at surgery. The origin of the receptors is a female donor with early-stage non-small cell lung cancer.

Within the sample, this clonotype is medium-sized (0.01 to 0.1%). V gene TRBV4-2 combines with J gene TRBJ2-2; 10 bases align to TRBD1. V trimming: 5 bases; J trimming: 7 bases; junction bases outside the gene matches: 4. The CDR3 spans 14 residues. Germline lookup yields CDR1 LGHNA and CDR2 YNFKEQ. In nucleotides, the CDR3 is TGTGCCAGCAGCGGACAGGGGGTTAACGGGGAGCTGTTTTTT. Translation gives CASSGQGVNGELFF.

By sample share, this clonotype is medium-sized. V usage is TRBV7-6 and J usage is TRBJ2-6; 7 positions match TRBD1. J lost 2 bases, V lost 2 bases, and 0 bases had no gene match. CDR3 length: 15 amino acids. Germline V gives CDR1 SGHVS, CDR2 FNYEAQ. CDR3 nucleotides: TGTGCCAGCAGCTTACAGGGGGCTGGGGCCAACGTCCTGACTTTC. Translating gives CASSLQGAGANVLTF. Full variable domain (rest looked up from reference TRBV7-6 and TRBJ2-6): GAGVSQSPRYKVTKRGQDVALRCDPISGHVSLYWYRQALGQGPEFLTYFNYEAQQDKSGLPNDRFSAERPEGSISTLTIQRTEQRDSAMYRCASSLQGAGANVLTFGAGSRLTVL.

This clonotype is termed medium-sized. The CDR3 is CASSLGGPSPLHF. The DNA for the CDR3 is TGTGCCAGCAGTTTAGGAGGGCCTTCACCCCTCCACTTT. The genes are TRBV12-3 or TRBV12-4 and TRBJ1-6, with unresolved D. V gave up 1 base and J gave up 9 bases, with 7 bases separating them. The CDR3 contains 13 residues.

This clonotype was seen a handful of times. The genes are TRBV7-3 and TRBJ2-5; TRBD2 is a possible D gene (6 bases). The CDR3 spans 15 residues. Looked up from germline, CDR1 is SGHTA and CDR2 is FQGTGA. V lost 2 bases and J 5 bases, leaving 15 bases between the germline ends. The CDR3 here is CASSLGGTSGETQYF. CDR3 sequence (DNA): TGTGCCAGCAGCTTAGGGGGGACGAGTGGCGAGACCCAGTACTTC.

Sample share makes this clonotype medium-sized. The CDR3 DNA reads TGTGCCAGCAGCTACGGCTCAAGTAGCACAGATACGCAGTATTTT. This codes for CASSYGSSSTDTQYF. The chain employs TRBV5-4 and TRBJ2-3; D gene unclear. The CDR3 length is 15 residues. V was shortened by 3 bases and J by 0 bases, with 11 bases between the two germline ends. Per the germline V gene, CDR1 is SGHNT and CDR2 is YYREEE (reference sequence).

This clonotype rates as medium-sized. The chain employs TRBV6-5 and TRBJ1-2, with 11 bases lining up with TRBD1. The CDR3 has 14 residues. CDR1 and CDR2 (germline): MNHEY, SVGAGI. Trimming cost V 10 bases and J 3 bases; bases outside gene matches: 7. CDR3 in DNA: TGTGCCACCAGGGACAGGGGGTTCGACTATGGCTACACCTTC. Translated: CATRDRGFDYGYTF.

This clonotype is labeled as medium-sized. This chain joins TRBV11-1 and TRBJ2-3; 9 bases agree with TRBD2. V shed 3 bases, J shed 2 bases, and the junction held 6 bases outside the gene matches. This CDR3 has 16 residues. Germline V CDR1 and CDR2: SGHAT, FQDESV (reference sequence). The CDR3 nucleotides are TGTGCCAGCAGCTTTAGCGGGGGCCGGCCCACAGATACGCAGTATTTT. This codes for CASSFSGGRPTDTQYF. The variable domain in full, with the rest retrieved from reference TRBV11-1 and TRBJ2-3, is EAEVAQSPRYKITEKSQAVAFWCDPISGHATLYWYRQILGQGPELLVQFQDESVVDDSQLPKDRFSAERLKGVDSTLKIQPAELGDSAMYLCASSFSGGRPTDTQYFGPGTRLTVL.

V gene TRBV6-5 combines with J gene TRBJ2-3; D remains ambiguous. There are 12 residues in the CDR3. The V and J ends lost 6 bases and 8 bases respectively, with 12 bases between them. Germline V gene lookup returns CDR1 MNHEY and CDR2 SVGAGI. CDR3 coding DNA: TGTGCCAGCAGCTCCCGCTTCCGTACGCAGTATTTT. This codes for CASSSRFRTQYF.

This clonotype has at least ten counts. The chain is built from TRBV7-2 and TRBJ2-4; no clear D. V was trimmed by 5 bases and J by 7 bases, leaving 15 bases between them. Germline assignment: CDR1 SGHTA and CDR2 FQGNSA. The length of the CDR3 is 14 residues. CDR3 coding DNA: TGTGCCAGCAGCCAGGCTGTCTCCTACAACATTCAGTACTTC. Its protein product is CASSQAVSYNIQYF.

The chain carries TRBV6-2 or TRBV6-3 and TRBJ1-2; D remains ambiguous. Per germline, CDR1 MNHEY and CDR2 SVGEGT. The CDR3 has 17 residues. V lost 2 bases and J lost 5, with 21 bases in between. CDR3 DNA sequence: TGTGCCAGCAGTTACATCCGGACGGACCCGTTGGGGTATGGCTACACCTTC. Its protein is CASSYIRTDPLGYGYTF.

By sample share, this clonotype is medium-sized (0.01 to 0.1%). V is TRBV13 and J is TRBJ2-7; D is perhaps TRBD1 (6 bases). V lost 5 bases and J lost 2, with 10 bases in between. CDR1 is PRHDT, CDR2 FYEKMQ, per germline (reference sequence). There are 13 residues in the CDR3. CDR3: CASSPRGTYEQYF. As DNA, the CDR3 is TGTGCCAGCAGCCCCAGGGGTACCTACGAGCAGTACTTC. Supplemented by reference TRBV13 and TRBJ2-7, the full variable domain reads AAGVIQSPRHLIKEKRETATLKCYPIPRHDTVYWYQQGPGQDPQFLISFYEKMQSDKGSIPDRFSAQQFSDYHSELNMSSLELGDSALYFCASSPRGTYEQYFGPGTRLTVT.

This clonotype was observed many times. At one end the junction does not follow the germline gene, possibly because of a read error. V gene TRBV29-1 combines with J gene TRBJ1-1; 8 bases agree with TRBD1. The CDR3 is made up of 11 amino acids. CDR1 and CDR2 from the germline V gene are SQVTM and ANQGSEA. The CDR3 bases are TGCAGCGTCGGGACAGGTCTAGAAGTTTTCTTT. Protein sequence: CSVGTGLEVFF.

This rearrangement joins TRBV11-1 to TRBJ2-5, with no clear D. This CDR3 comprises 13 residues. Trimming left V 3 bases short and J 1 base short, with 6 bases between. The germline V gene encodes CDR1 SGHAT and CDR2 FQDESV (reference sequence). CDR3 in amino acids: CASSFAFQETQYF. The CDR3 DNA reads as TGTGCCAGCAGCTTTGCCTTCCAAGAGACCCAGTACTTC.

By proportion, this clonotype is medium-sized. The chain couples TRBV7-3 to TRBJ2-6, with D uncertain. CDR1 is SGHTA, CDR2 FQGTGA, per germline. V lost 1 base and J lost 4, with 8 bases in between. CDR3 length: 15 residues. CDR3 nucleotide sequence: TGTGCCAGCAGCTTAAGCGCCCGCGGGGCCAACGTCCTGACTTTC. This encodes CASSLSARGANVLTF.

This clonotype ranks as medium-sized. The genes are TRBV19 and TRBJ1-1, with a tentative D call TRBD1 (6 bases). Trimming pared 5 bases from V and 1 base from J, leaving 17 bases between. Germline V gene lookup returns CDR1 LNHDA and CDR2 SQIVND (reference sequence). This CDR3 contains 16 residues. The CDR3 protein is CASSPISGTSNTEAFF. CDR3 sequence (DNA): TGTGCCAGTAGTCCGATCTCCGGGACATCGAACACTGAAGCTTTCTTT.

This clonotype is medium-sized within its sample. The CDR3 protein is CASGPGQGLGEQYF. CDR3 in DNA: TGTGCCAGCGGGCCGGGACAGGGATTAGGCGAGCAGTACTTC. This rearrangement joins TRBV6-6 to TRBJ2-7; 9 positions match TRBD1. With 8 bases clipped from V and 6 bases from J, the junction kept 11 bases outside the gene matches. The germline gives CDR1 MNHNY, CDR2 SVGAGI (reference sequence). This CDR3 region has 14 residues.

This clonotype was detected only a few times. The CDR3 loop is CSAPRGTGNSPLHF. The CDR3 DNA is TGCAGTGCTCCTAGGGGGACTGGTAATTCACCCCTCCACTTT. V is TRBV20-1 and J is TRBJ1-6, with D possibly matching TRBD1 (6 bases). The CDR3 runs 14 residues. CDR1 and CDR2 (germline): DFQATT, SNEGSKA (reference sequence). Trimming took off 5 bases at V and 6 bases at J, with 14 bases between the two ends.

The chain links TRBV6-5 to TRBJ1-3, with D hard to call. CDR1 MNHEY and CDR2 SVGAGI come from the germline V gene. The CDR3 has 16 residues. Trimming pared 5 bases from V and 6 bases from J, leaving 20 bases between. The CDR3 region is CASSARWGIQLNTIYF. CDR3 DNA sequence: TGTGCCAGCAGTGCTAGATGGGGTATTCAATTAAACACCATATATTTT.

By share of the sample, this clonotype is medium-sized (0.01 to 0.1%). This chain links TRBV21-1 with TRBJ1-5. TRBV21-1 has pseudogene status. The CDR3 is 18 residues long. This chain's CDR3 is CASSKGGVSLNSNQPQHF. In DNA, the CDR3 is TGTGCCAGCAGCAAAGGGGGAGTCAGCCTCAATAGCAATCAGCCCCAGCATTTT.

A few counts support this clonotype. The V call is TRBV29-1, the J call TRBJ1-1; D uncertain. Germline CDR1 is SQVTM and CDR2 is ANQGSEA. The CDR3 extends over 12 amino acids. The V end was cut by 2 bases, the J end by 6 bases, with 10 bases between. The CDR3 is CSVEWSVPEAFF. The CDR3 bases are TGCAGCGTTGAATGGTCAGTGCCTGAAGCTTTCTTT.

This clonotype is labeled as medium-sized. As DNA, the CDR3 is TGTGCCAGCGTCAAAGGCGGGGGCACAGATACGCAGTATTTT. Its translation: CASVKGGGTDTQYF. The chain links TRBV2 to TRBJ2-3, with D tentatively TRBD2 (6 bases). CDR3 length equals 14 residues. Germline CDR1 and CDR2: SNHLY and FYNNEI. Trimming shortened V by 8 bases and J by 1 base, and 13 bases separated the two germline ends.

This clonotype rates as medium-sized (0.01 to 0.1%). V usage is TRBV6-5 and J usage is TRBJ2-5; D may be TRBD2 (5 bases). The length of the CDR3 is 14 residues. Trimming stripped 6 bases from V and 4 bases from J, with 15 bases between. In germline, CDR1 is MNHEY, CDR2 SVGAGI. CDR3 bases: TGTGCCAGCAGCCCTGACTGGGCGGGAGAGACCCAGTACTTC. This gives the protein CASSPDWAGETQYF.

Sample share makes this clonotype medium-sized. This chain joins TRBV27 and TRBJ1-1, with no clear D. CDR3 length: 13 amino acids. CDR1 and CDR2 from the germline V gene are MNHEY and SMNVEV (reference sequence). V lost 6 bases and J 1 base, leaving 9 bases between the germline ends. As DNA, the CDR3 is TGTGCCAGCAGGGGGATAGAGAACACTGAAGCTTTCTTT. This sequence encodes CASRGIENTEAFF.

This clonotype qualifies as medium-sized. The J gene is TRBJ2-6, the V gene TRBV3-1, with D unresolved. The CDR3 covers 15 residues. Trimming removed 1 base at V and 0 bases at J, with 4 bases between. The germline V gene has CDR1 LGHDT and CDR2 YNNKEL (reference sequence). The CDR3 DNA is TGTGCCAGCAGCCAAGGTGGCTCTGGGGCCAACGTCCTGACTTTC. This translates into CASSQGGSGANVLTF. The variable domain in full, with the rest retrieved from reference TRBV3-1 and TRBJ2-6, is DTAVSQTPKYLVTQMGNDKSIKCEQNLGHDTMYWYKQDSKKFLKIMFSYNNKELIINETVPNRFSPKSPDKAHLNLHINSLELGDSAVYFCASSQGGSGANVLTFGAGSRLTVL.

This clonotype qualifies as medium-sized. The chain links TRBV7-8 to TRBJ1-5; D uncertain. Germline V gives CDR1 SGHVS, CDR2 FQNEAQ. V was trimmed by 0 bases and J by 3 bases, leaving 12 bases between them. CDR3 length: 16 amino acids. The CDR3 sequence is CASSLATLNYNQPQHF. The CDR3 nucleotides are TGTGCCAGCAGCTTAGCTACGTTGAATTACAATCAGCCCCAGCATTTT.

This clonotype has at least ten counts. J is TRBJ1-1 and V is TRBV4-2; D is perhaps TRBD1 (6 bases). The V and J ends lost 2 bases and 7 bases respectively, with 11 bases between them. Germline V CDR1 and CDR2: LGHNA, YNFKEQ. The CDR3 has 13 amino acids. Here the CDR3 reads CASSQPGQFEAFF. In DNA, the CDR3 is TGTGCCAGCAGCCAACCAGGACAGTTTGAAGCTTTCTTT.

This clonotype counts as medium-sized. This chain uses TRBV5-1 with TRBJ2-1; TRBD1 might be the D (7 bases). Germline V gene sequence: CDR1 SGHRS, CDR2 YFSETQ. The ends were cut back, 4 bases at V and 7 bases at J, with 15 bases in the middle. The CDR3 spans 14 residues. Written as DNA, the CDR3 is TGCGCCAGCAGCCGAGTACAGGGGAGGAATGAGCAGTTCTTC. Translating gives CASSRVQGRNEQFF.

This clonotype is deemed large (0.1 to 1%). V and J are TRBV7-9 and TRBJ2-2, with TRBD1 as a possible D gene (6 bases). The V gene lost 5 bases and the J gene lost 1 base, with 20 bases spanning the gap. Germline V gene sequence: CDR1 SEHNR, CDR2 FQNEAQ (reference sequence). The CDR3 has 18 residues. The CDR3 nucleotides read TGTGCCAGCAGCCTAAACTCCAGACAGGTCTGGAACACCGGGGAGCTGTTTTTT. It is translated as CASSLNSRQVWNTGELFF.

In its sample, this clonotype was seen many times. A junction boundary mismatches the germline segment, possibly from a read error. The V gene is TRBV4-3, the J gene TRBJ2-7; a possible D gene is TRBD2 (5 bases). The CDR3 sequence is 13 residues long. Germline loops: CDR1 LGHNA, CDR2 YSLEER. This CDR3 is CASSQTLPDPGVF. In DNA, the CDR3 is TGCGCCAGCAGCCAGACCCTCCCAGACCCCGGGGTTTTC.

In this sample, this clonotype turned up many times. This sequence joins TRBV7-2 and TRBJ2-3, with 9 bases matching TRBD2. This CDR3 contains 15 residues. Germline V gene sequence: CDR1 SGHTA, CDR2 FQGNSA. V dropped 3 bases and J dropped 2; count of bases not matched to a gene: 3. CDR3 sequence (DNA): TGTGCCAGCAGCTTTGAGCGGGGGGCCACAGATACGCAGTATTTT. Its protein product is CASSFERGATDTQYF.

This clonotype is medium-sized within its sample. This chain connects TRBV11-2 to TRBJ2-3; maybe TRBD1 (6 bases). Germline CDR1 is SGHAT and CDR2 is FQNNGV. Trimming pared 0 bases from V and 8 bases from J, leaving 6 bases between. The CDR3 extends over 12 amino acids. CDR3 sequence reads: CASSLEQGTQYF. In nucleotides, the CDR3 is TGTGCCAGCAGCTTAGAACAGGGTACGCAGTATTTT. The full variable domain, in which reference TRBV11-2 and TRBJ2-3 provide the parts outside the CDR3, is EAGVAQSPRYKIIEKRQSVAFWCNPISGHATLYWYQQILGQGPKLLIQFQNNGVVDDSQLPKDRFSAERLKGVDSTLKIQPAKLEDSAVYLCASSLEQGTQYFGPGTRLTVL.

This clonotype is medium-sized. The chain carries TRBV7-9 and TRBJ2-3, with 9 nucleotides matching TRBD2. Germline V gene sequence: CDR1 SEHNR, CDR2 FQNEAQ (reference sequence). The junction had 1 base not matched to a gene; V was cut back by 5 bases and J by 1 base. The CDR3 sequence is 14 residues long. CDR3 residues: CASSRTSGTDTQYF. DNA of the CDR3: TGTGCCAGCAGCCGGACTAGCGGCACAGATACGCAGTATTTT. Complete variable domain (other parts from reference TRBV7-9 and TRBJ2-3): DTGVSQNPRHKITKRGQNVTFRCDPISEHNRLYWYRQTLGQGPEFLTYFQNEAQLEKSRLLSDRFSAERPKGSFSTLEIQRTEQGDSAMYLCASSRTSGTDTQYFGPGTRLTVL.